A selection of T cell receptor beta chains follows, all from one sample in a study of CXCR3-negative and CXCR3-positive naive CD8 T cells. Using the 5' RACE reads, TCRdb records one entry per CDR3 protein without DNA. The sample data list approximately 100,000 distinct CDR3 sequences. The sample consisted of naive CXCR3+ CD8+ T cells from blood. These receptors all stem from a human donor in good health. Some clones in this sample may be carry-over from other donors' samples. Both conserved end residues are part of each CDR3.

cdr3_aa j_call v_call
CASSPSGRGQHF TRBJ1-5 TRBV12-3/TRBV12-4
CASRSGNTEAFF TRBJ1-1 TRBV19
CASSLPGQPGFVEQFF TRBJ2-1 TRBV7-8
CASSGQGLAGVREQFF TRBJ2-1 TRBV2
CASSSTGMNTEAFF TRBJ1-1 TRBV7-3
CASSPAGGGEQYF TRBJ2-7 TRBV7-9
CASSYRPGQGSYEQYF TRBJ2-7 TRBV7-9
CASSPGLAAYNEQFF TRBJ2-1 TRBV5-1
CSVESSGRASDTGELFF TRBJ2-2 TRBV29-1
CATRRDAITDTQYF TRBJ2-3 TRBV19
CASSLSPATYLYEQYF TRBJ2-7 TRBV27
CSVSQGAVSYNSPLHF TRBJ1-6 TRBV29-1
CASSFGRSSYNEQFF TRBJ2-1 TRBV14
CASSGGTSGDNEQFF TRBJ2-1 TRBV5-1
CASSHLWTDSYNSPLHF TRBJ1-6 TRBV7-2
CAISDTDRGGSEQFF TRBJ2-1 TRBV10-3
CASSPGIGNEQYF TRBJ2-7 TRBV7-6
CATSETVNQPQHF TRBJ1-5 TRBV24-1
CASSLGQGYGETTF TRBJ2-7 TRBV12-3/TRBV12-4
CASSFDRTSGGPNTGELFF TRBJ2-2 TRBV12-3/TRBV12-4
CASSQEPGVYEQYF TRBJ2-7 TRBV14
CASSAGQTDYNEQFF TRBJ2-1 TRBV4-3
CSARDEGNTEAFF TRBJ1-1 TRBV20-1
CASSPLAGGNYNEQFF TRBJ2-1 TRBV19
CASSFQDSETYEQYF TRBJ2-7 TRBV7-3
CSASSMGLAYEQYF TRBJ2-7 TRBV20-1
CASSFGTGGTATQYF TRBJ2-3 TRBV12-3/TRBV12-4
CASSSGLADEQFF TRBJ2-1 TRBV7-3
CASSYSKLSNEQFF TRBJ2-1 TRBV6-6
CASSYSASGGLDTQYF TRBJ2-3 TRBV6-2/TRBV6-3
CASSRDYEQYF TRBJ2-7 TRBV7-9
CASSLTGGNNEQFF TRBJ2-1 TRBV5-5
CSVRGQGRDTGELFF TRBJ2-2 TRBV29-1
CASSQRWASPYNEQFF TRBJ2-1 TRBV3-1
CSVALMNYNEQFF TRBJ2-1 TRBV29-1
CARSFRGQGNEQYF TRBJ2-7 TRBV28
CASSLTRGQGYEQYF TRBJ2-7 TRBV27
CASSYVKSDTQYF TRBJ2-3 TRBV7-2
CASSFGGLGYGYTF TRBJ1-2 TRBV27
CASSLIGGDTGELFF TRBJ2-2 TRBV7-3